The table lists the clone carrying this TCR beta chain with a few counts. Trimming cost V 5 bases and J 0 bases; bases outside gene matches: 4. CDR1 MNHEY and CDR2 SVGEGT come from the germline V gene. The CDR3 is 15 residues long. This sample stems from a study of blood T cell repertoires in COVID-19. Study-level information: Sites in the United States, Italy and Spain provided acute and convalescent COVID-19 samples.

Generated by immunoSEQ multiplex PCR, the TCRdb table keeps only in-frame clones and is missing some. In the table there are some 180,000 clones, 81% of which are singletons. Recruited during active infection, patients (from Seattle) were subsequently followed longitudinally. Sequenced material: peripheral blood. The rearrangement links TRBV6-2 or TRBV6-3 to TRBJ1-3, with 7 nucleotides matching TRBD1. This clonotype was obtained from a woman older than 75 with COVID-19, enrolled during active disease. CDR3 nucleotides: TGTGCCAGCAGTGTTAAGGGGGCCTCTGGAAACACCATATATTTT. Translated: CASSVKGASGNTIYF.